What follows are 26 T cell receptor beta chains derived from one specimen sequenced in a study of CD8 T cells in ankylosing spondylitis. TCRdb reanalysed the 5' RACE reads using MiXCR and keeps one entry per CDR3 protein. The sample shows 80,000 to 100,000 distinct CDR3 sequences, about 9% of them seen only once. The sequencing sample was made of blood, either unsorted or a sorted T cell fraction (not recorded which). Receptors were obtained from a male donor with ankylosing spondylitis or in good health (not recorded which).

This clonotype was seen ten or more times. J is TRBJ1-5 and V is TRBV2, with D maybe TRBD1 (6 bases). V dropped 7 bases and J dropped 4 bases, with 17 bases sitting between them. There are 15 residues in the CDR3. From germline, CDR1 is SNHLY and CDR2 FYNNEI. CDR3 sequence: CASTREGQPNQPQHF. CDR3 nucleotide sequence: TGTGCCAGCACGAGGGAGGGACAACCTAATCAGCCCCAGCATTTT. Based on the CDR3 plus reference TRBV2 and TRBJ1-5, the full variable domain is EPEVTQTPSHQVTQMGQEVILRCVPISNHLYFYWYRQILGQKVEFLVSFYNNEISEKSEIFDDQFSVERPDGSNFTLKIRSTKLEDSAMYFCASTREGQPNQPQHFGDGTRLSIL.

In its sample, this clonotype was seen a few times. This chain joins TRBV4-2 and TRBJ2-2; no firm D call. Looked up from germline, CDR1 is LGHNA and CDR2 is YNFKEQ. CDR3 size: 15 residues. V was clipped by 0 bases and J by 2 bases, with 7 bases between them. CDR3 nucleotides: TGTGCCAGCAGCCAAGATCGTCCTAACACCGGGGAGCTGTTTTTT. Translated, it gives CASSQDRPNTGELFF.

Comment on this clonotype: A much larger clone differs from this one at a single base, so this may be a read error. The chain links TRBV23-1 to TRBJ2-3, with 10 bases that match TRBD1. Being an ORF, TRBV23-1 has a function that is uncertain. The CDR3 loop spans 14 amino acids. In nucleotides, the CDR3 is TGCGCCCGCAGACCAAGGGACAGGGGAAATACGCAGTATTTT. Its protein product is CARRPRDRGNTQYF.

The table lists this clonotype with many counts. J is TRBJ1-3 and V is TRBV5-1; D call uncertain. Germline-derived CDR1 and CDR2 are SGHRS and YFSETQ. The CDR3 has 16 residues. V lost 3 bases to trimming and J lost 0 bases, with 13 bases between them. The CDR3 loop is CASSSSTSSSGNTIYF. The CDR3 DNA sequence: TGCGCCAGCAGCTCGTCGACATCCAGCTCTGGAAACACCATATATTTT.

This clonotype was seen ten or more times. DNA for the CDR3: TGTGCCAGCAGTACTCCCGGGGGGTCTTACCAAGAGACCCAGTACTTC. Its protein is CASSTPGGSYQETQYF. The chain combines TRBV28 with TRBJ2-5, with 7 bases identical to TRBD2. The germline V gene has CDR1 MDHEN and CDR2 SYDVKM. This CDR3 is 16 amino acids long. With V trimmed by 5 bases and J by 0 bases, 9 bases remained unmatched.

In this sample, this clonotype turned up many times. The chain links TRBV2 to TRBJ2-5, with 8 bases identical to TRBD1. V was pared by 5 bases and J by 4 bases, with 6 bases of the junction left unmatched. CDR1 is SNHLY and CDR2 is FYNNEI in the germline V gene. This CDR3 has 14 residues. The CDR3 DNA is TGTGCCAGCAGTCTAGACAGGGGTGGAGAGACCCAGTACTTC. This codes for CASSLDRGGETQYF.

This clonotype has ten or more counts. V is TRBV5-1 and J is TRBJ1-4; D is unclear. There are 14 residues in the CDR3. Germline CDR1 and CDR2: SGHRS and YFSETQ. Trimming cost V 2 bases and J 4 bases, with 9 bases left between them. CDR3 sequence reads: CASSFDAINEKLFF. CDR3 DNA: TGCGCCAGCAGCTTCGACGCGATTAATGAAAAACTGTTTTTT.

This clonotype was seen ten or more times. The chain is built from TRBV21-1 and TRBJ1-1. TRBV21-1 is classified as a pseudogene. This CDR3 has 18 residues. The CDR3 DNA sequence: TGTGCCAGCGGCATGGTCATAATAGAGTTAGAGTCGAACACTGAAGCTTTCTTT. Protein sequence: CASGMVIIELESNTEAFF.

The chain employs TRBV28 and TRBJ2-7, with D tentatively TRBD1 (6 bases). Between the trimmed V and J ends, which lost 7 bases and 0 bases, there was a span of 13 bases. In germline, CDR1 is MDHEN, CDR2 SYDVKM. The CDR3 consists of 14 residues. The CDR3 sequence is CASNRDTSSYEQYF. The CDR3 region has the DNA TGTGCCAGCAATCGGGACACGAGCTCCTACGAGCAGTACTTC.

This clonotype was observed at least ten times. This chain uses TRBV5-1 with TRBJ1-1; no firm D call. CDR1 SGHRS and CDR2 YFSETQ come from the germline V gene. The germline V and J ends were trimmed by 0 bases and 11 bases, with 14 bases remaining between them. CDR3 length: 13 residues. CDR3 DNA sequence: TGCGCCAGCAGCTTGGCTGGGGTTTCCTTTGCTTTCTTT. It encodes CASSLAGVSFAFF.

This clonotype was observed a few times. Possible read error: a much larger clone is one base away. The chain uses TRBV5-1 and TRBJ1-1; D remains ambiguous. Germline V gives CDR1 SGHRS, CDR2 YFSETQ. This CDR3 comprises 13 residues. V gave up 0 bases and J gave up 0 bases, with 3 bases separating them. The CDR3 sequence: CASSLELNTEAFF. The CDR3 DNA is TGCGCCAGCAGCTTGGAGTTGAACACTGAAGCTTTCTTT.

This clonotype was counted between two and nine times. V gene TRBV3-1 combines with J gene TRBJ2-3; tentatively, D is TRBD2 (7 bases). V was pared by 0 bases and J by 2 bases, with 12 bases between. This CDR3 is built from 16 residues. Germline V gives CDR1 LGHDT, CDR2 YNNKEL (reference sequence). This CDR3 is CASSQDAGAPTDTQYF. CDR3 bases: TGTGCCAGCAGCCAAGACGCGGGGGCCCCCACAGATACGCAGTATTTT.

This clonotype was seen repeatedly, ten times or more. This sequence joins TRBV5-1 and TRBJ2-4; 8 nucleotides line up with TRBD1. This CDR3 contains 16 residues. V was pared by 4 bases and J by 0 bases, with 6 bases of the junction left unmatched. Germline CDR1 reads SGHRS; CDR2 reads YFSETQ. The CDR3 protein is CASSTGQGLAKNIQYF. In DNA form, the CDR3 reads TGCGCCAGCAGCACCGGACAGGGACTAGCCAAAAACATTCAGTACTTC.

This chain links TRBV20-1 with TRBJ2-7; the D gene is possibly TRBD2 (5 bases). This CDR3 contains 12 residues. CDR1 is DFQATT and CDR2 is SNEGSKA in the germline V gene (reference sequence). V dropped 3 bases and J dropped 10 bases, with 16 bases sitting between them. CDR3 protein: CSARPGRSGQYF. The CDR3, as DNA: TGCAGTGCTAGGCCCGGAAGAAGCGGACAGTACTTC.

This clonotype has at least ten counts. V and J are TRBV11-1 and TRBJ2-1; D not certain. Germline assignment: CDR1 SGHAT and CDR2 FQDESV (reference sequence). CDR3 length: 11 residues. The germline V and J ends were trimmed by 5 bases and 10 bases, with 9 bases remaining between them. The CDR3 coding sequence is TGTGCCAGCAGCCCATCAGAGGAGCAGTTCTTC. It encodes CASSPSEEQFF. Full variable domain (remainder filled in from reference TRBV11-1 and TRBJ2-1): EAEVAQSPRYKITEKSQAVAFWCDPISGHATLYWYRQILGQGPELLVQFQDESVVDDSQLPKDRFSAERLKGVDSTLKIQPAELGDSAMYLCASSPSEEQFFGPGTRLTVL.

This clonotype occurred many times. This sequence joins TRBV28 and TRBJ2-7; the match to TRBD1 covers 8 bases. This CDR3 has 13 residues. With V trimmed by 9 bases and J by 5 bases, 9 bases remained unmatched. Germline-derived CDR1 and CDR2 are MDHEN and SYDVKM. CDR3 in amino acids: CASGGQGSHEQYF. The CDR3 DNA reads TGTGCCAGTGGTGGACAGGGTTCCCACGAGCAGTACTTC. Together with reference TRBV28 and TRBJ2-7, the CDR3 gives the full variable domain: DVKVTQSSRYLVKRTGEKVFLECVQDMDHENMFWYRQDPGLGLRLIYFSYDVKMKEKGDIPEGYSVSREKKERFSLILESASTNQTSMYLCASGGQGSHEQYFGPGTRLTVT.

This clonotype was picked up many times. CDR3 residues: CSVGGTGWGKLFF. In DNA form, the CDR3 reads TGCAGCGTTGGCGGGACAGGGTGGGGAAAACTGTTTTTT. The chain has TRBV29-1 and TRBJ1-4; 9 nucleotides align to TRBD1. This CDR3 has 13 amino acids. Germline lookup yields CDR1 SQVTM and CDR2 ANQGSEA. J gave up 10 bases and V 4 bases, and 7 bases lay outside the gene matches.

This clonotype was seen ten or more times. J is TRBJ2-4 and V is TRBV12-3 or TRBV12-4; D remains unclear. Trimming cost V 5 bases and J 0 bases, with 8 bases left between them. The CDR3 spans 14 residues. The CDR3 reads CASSLVGAKNIQYF. Here the CDR3 DNA reads TGTGCCAGCAGTCTCGTGGGAGCCAAAAACATTCAGTACTTC.

This chain connects TRBV20-1 to TRBJ1-5; 7 bases align to TRBD1. CDR1 and CDR2 from the germline V gene are DFQATT and SNEGSKA (reference sequence). After removal of 0 bases from V and 4 bases from J, the junction contained 12 bases not matched to a gene. The CDR3 contains 17 residues. The CDR3 coding sequence is TGCAGTGCTAGAGATCTCATTGGGGGGACAGCTAATCAGCCCCAGCATTTT. It translates to CSARDLIGGTANQPQHF.

This clonotype was counted ten times or more. This chain uses TRBV5-1 with TRBJ1-1, with 8 nucleotides matching TRBD1. The ends lost 3 bases at V and 1 base at J; junction bases unmatched: 17. The length of the CDR3 is 19 residues. Germline CDR1 SGHRS, CDR2 YFSETQ. The CDR3 DNA is TGCGCCAGCAGCTCACGCTATAACCTCCGACAGGGGAAGAACACTGAAGCTTTCTTT. Translation: CASSSRYNLRQGKNTEAFF.

This clonotype was seen ten or more times. The chain couples TRBV11-2 to TRBJ2-5, with D perhaps TRBD2 (5 bases). CDR3 size: 14 residues. Deletions cut 5 bases from V and 4 bases from J, with 14 bases between. CDR1 SGHAT and CDR2 FQNNGV come from the germline V gene. CDR3 in amino acids: CASSPTSRAETQYF. CDR3 nucleotide sequence: TGTGCCAGCAGCCCAACTAGTCGGGCAGAGACCCAGTACTTC.

On this clonotype: One end of the junction fails to match germline, which may point to a read error. The chain uses TRBV7-2 and TRBJ2-1; the match to TRBD2 covers 8 bases. Germline V CDR1 and CDR2: SGHTA, FQGNSA. The CDR3 covers 15 residues. In nucleotides, the CDR3 is TGTGCCAGCAGCATAGCGGGGCTGTCCTACAATGAGCAGTTCTTC. It yields the protein CASSIAGLSYNEQFF.

This clonotype has a count of ten or more. The V and J genes are TRBV12-3 or TRBV12-4 and TRBJ1-3; no clear D gene. Deletions cut 6 bases from V and 2 bases from J, with 14 bases between. The CDR3 covers 15 residues. CDR3 bases: TGTGCCAGCAGCGCTCAAAGAATTCCTGGAAACACCATATATTTT. Amino acid sequence: CASSAQRIPGNTIYF.

This clonotype was seen repeatedly, ten times or more. V and J are TRBV25-1 and TRBJ2-1; D may correspond to TRBD1 or TRBD2 (7 bases each). The CDR3 is 15 residues long. Trimming took off 3 bases at V and 5 bases at J, with 14 bases between the two ends. Germline V lookup: CDR1 MGHDK, CDR2 SYGVNS. The CDR3 loop is CASSEARGGDNEQFF. Written as DNA, the CDR3 is TGTGCCAGCAGTGAGGCCAGGGGGGGAGACAATGAGCAGTTCTTC.

Ten or more counts support this clonotype. The rearrangement uses TRBV12-3 or TRBV12-4 and TRBJ2-3; 11 nucleotides match TRBD2. Losses at the gene ends were 1 base for V and 6 bases for J; bases not matched to a gene: 6. This CDR3 has 16 residues. The CDR3 DNA reads TGTGCCAGCAGTTTAGTAGCGGGGGGGCCATTGGATACGCAGTATTTT. Amino acids: CASSLVAGGPLDTQYF.

This clonotype showed up many times. The CDR3 spells CSVEHGTDEQYF. The CDR3 bases are TGCAGCGTGGAACACGGGACAGACGAGCAGTACTTC. V is TRBV29-1 and J is TRBJ2-7; TRBD1 matches 7 bases. The CDR3 sequence is 12 residues long. V was clipped by 6 bases and J by 5 bases; unmatched bases: 7. Germline CDR1 SQVTM, CDR2 ANQGSEA.